This T cell receptor (beta chain) is from a study of blood T cell repertoires in COVID-19. Study as a whole: Researchers got acute and convalescent COVID-19 samples from the United States, Italy and Spain. Sample material is recorded as cDNA or gDNA derived from T cells, B-cell-depleted T cells, or PBMCs.

In the original workflow: Reference gene primer amplification gave nucleated cell count estimates. Profiled with immunoSEQ multiplex PCR; TCRdb holds only in-frame clones, not every one. The V and J calls and clone size were taken over from that table, and D and trimming were inferred from the DNA. The table includes some 75,000 clones, about four fifths detected once. Input material: peripheral blood. The sequence derives from a woman of 80 years or more with active or convalescent COVID-19.

The CDR3 here is CASSLVRNEQFF. In DNA, the CDR3 is TGTGCCAGCAGCTTAGTCAGGAATGAGCAGTTCTTC. The chain couples TRBV11-2 to TRBJ2-1; no definite D call. Germline-derived CDR1 and CDR2 are SGHAT and FQNNGV. Between the trimmed V and J ends, which lost 1 base and 7 bases, there was a span of 5 bases. The CDR3 has 12 residues. The whole variable domain, remainder taken from reference TRBV11-2 and TRBJ2-1, is EAGVAQSPRYKIIEKRQSVAFWCNPISGHATLYWYQQILGQGPKLLIQFQNNGVVDDSQLPKDRFSAERLKGVDSTLKIQPAKLEDSAVYLCASSLVRNEQFFGPGTRLTVL.